The text below deals with one T cell receptor (beta chain). There is no known antigen for this receptor. Base-call qualities are not available, and no considerably larger clone is one nucleotide away. The CDR3 has 14 amino acids, counting the end cysteine and phenylalanine. Only the CDR3 part of the read is kept: 42 bases, read in frame from the first base. Looking up the germline V gene (reference sequence) yields CDR1 LNHNV and CDR2 YYDKDF. V lost 0 bases and J lost 4 bases; the stretch between them is 9 bases long. TCR beta CDR3 regions were amplified from RNA transcripts. The first round of RT-PCR for the TCR CDR3 was performed with the HTBI primer set and the Qiagen OneStep RT-PCR kit. Libraries were constructed in a second round of multiplex PCR, after which size selection and purification were performed. Paired-end sequencing of the libraries was performed with 100 bp reads on an Illumina HiSeq2000. Per the source publication's procedure: SOAPnuke was used to process the raw data, with reads discarded if the reads contained adapters or uncalled bases, had a mean Phred below 15, or lacked an exact constant-primer or identifier match. COPE v1.2.5 was used to merge the high-quality paired reads, and each unique nucleotide sequence was defined as a clonotype. MiTCR v1.1 was used to align clonotypes to the IMGT TRBV, TRBD and TRBJ reference segments. The analysis included only V-J combinations with a frequency above 0.0001, which together covered approximately 99% of the repertoires. A TCS score was defined as the ratio between F50 (clonal expansion) and ExV (chaos), using BLOSUM62-based TCRdist between CDR3 peptides within each V-J. Welch's t-statistics and random forest reduced 500 to 550 V-J features to 13, which were used in a naive Bayes classifier (R e1071). The public reads were quality trimmed at Q25 with fastp and then assembled into clones with MiXCR by TCRdb, keeping productive beta chains. Rows are combined by CDR3 protein, so each entry shows the most common genes and DNA. TCRdb's processing, not the study's, gives the V and J calls here. In all, the sample holds a few hundred thousand distinct CDR3 sequences, and roughly 19% of those were seen once. The ten largest make up 3.5% to 4% of the sample.

Stable Graves' hyperthyroidism was defined as no progression to ophthalmopathy during 18 months of follow-up. Hyperthyroidism patients were newly diagnosed, with disease duration under 2 months, and aged 18 to 65 years. Exclusion was applied to patients with uncontrolled infections, other autoimmune diseases, pregnancy or lactation. Diagnoses relied on clinical symptoms, serum thyroxine and TRAb, thyroid ultrasound and orbital computed tomography. Ficoll-Paque density gradient centrifugation was used to isolate PBMCs from approximately 11 ml of fresh peripheral blood. Total RNA was extracted with Trizol reagent, and quality was checked on an Agilent 2100 Bioanalyzer. This specimen comes from a study of T cells in Graves' hyperthyroidism and ophthalmopathy (dated by TCRdb to the late 2010s). Study-level background: Peripheral blood was collected at initial diagnosis, before any treatment. A discovery cohort of roughly 96 patients, approximately 45 with Graves' ophthalmopathy and 55 to 60 with stable Graves' hyperthyroidism, was used to find distinguishing TCR V-J signatures. The paper reports TCR Vbeta CDR3 sequencing of some 140 peripheral blood samples: around 45 ophthalmopathy, under 85 hyperthyroidism and approximately 17 progressor patients. The 100 discovery patients were randomly split 7:3 into training and test sets. Thyroid tissue and blood T-cell repertoires from several Graves' hyperthyroidism patients were also compared in the study. Prospective prediction of ophthalmopathy was tested in an independent validation cohort consisting of 18 hyperthyroidism patients and more than 15 patients who later progressed to ophthalmopathy. Once sampling was done, hyperthyroidism patients were given methimazole at a starting dose of 30 mg daily, whereas ophthalmopathy patients were given high-dose intravenous methylprednisolone.

Paper-wide results and their limitations: A 13 V-J signature model separated ophthalmopathy from stable hyperthyroidism, with around 91% sensitivity and approximately 81% specificity in cross-validation and 80%/75% in testing. No statistical method was used to set the sample size in advance, and investigators knew the group allocation. In validation, the model predicted progression to ophthalmopathy with approximately 71% sensitivity and 72.22% specificity, a median of about 6 months before onset. Most expanded thyroid clonotypes (frequency above 0.001) were also found in blood, which suggests that blood repertoires may mirror thyroid immune responses.

This chain is built from TRBV15 and TRBJ1-2, with no confident D gene call. The sequence was collected from a young woman with Graves' hyperthyroidism. The sequenced sample was blood. The DNA sequence is given as TGTGCCACCAGCAGAGAGGCAGGTTCCTATGGCTACACCTTC. Translated, this is CATSREAGSYGYTF.